One sample yielded the 8 T cell receptor beta chains listed below, sequenced in a study of shared clonotypes between healthy human individuals. TCRdb's table, derived via immunoSEQ multiplex PCR, lists solely in-frame clones and lacks some. The sample lists approximately 500,000 clones, 90% to 96% seen once, with about 0.054% in the top ten. The material sequenced was naive CD4+ T cells sorted from blood. As for subset: CD45RA+ positively selected. These receptors originate from a woman aged 25 to 45 in good health.

The V gene is TRBV18, the J gene TRBJ2-5; D possibly corresponds to TRBD1 (5 bases). CDR3 length: 13 amino acids. V lost 6 bases, J lost 1 base, and 9 bases lay in between. Germline lookup yields CDR1 KGHSH and CDR2 LQKENI. CDR3 bases: TGTGCCAGCTCGGCAGGGTTCCAAGAGACCCAGTACTTC. Amino acid sequence: CASSAGFQETQYF.

The rearrangement links TRBV5-1 to TRBJ2-7; no clear D. V was cut by 0 bases and J by 2 bases, with 12 bases left in between. This CDR3 region has 15 residues. CDR1 SGHRS and CDR2 YFSETQ come from the germline V gene. The CDR3 DNA reads TGCGCCAGCAGCTTGGGCCCCGGAGAACCCTACGAGCAGTACTTC. It is translated as CASSLGPGEPYEQYF. Variable domain in full (rest from reference TRBV5-1 and TRBJ2-7): KAGVTQTPRYLIKTRGQQVTLSCSPISGHRSVSWYQQTPGQGLQFLFEYFSETQRNKGNFPGRFSGRQFSNSRSEMNVSTLELGDSALYLCASSLGPGEPYEQYFGPGTRLTVT.

The chain has TRBV11-2 and TRBJ2-3; D is perhaps TRBD1 (7 bases). The length of the CDR3 is 16 residues. The germline gives CDR1 SGHAT, CDR2 FQNNGV. Trimming removed 5 bases at V and 2 bases at J, with 17 bases between. CDR3 protein: CASSRPTGRLTDTQYF. CDR3 DNA: TGTGCCAGCAGCCGCCCGACAGGGAGGCTCACAGATACGCAGTATTTT.

The chain combines TRBV20-1 with TRBJ2-3; D remains unclear. This CDR3 is 11 amino acids long. V dropped 0 bases and J dropped 9 bases, with 7 bases sitting between them. Germline V CDR1 and CDR2: DFQATT, SNEGSKA (reference sequence). CDR3 sequence (DNA): TGCAGTGCTAGAGACTTGCAAACGCAGTATTTT. It specifies CSARDLQTQYF.

J is TRBJ2-3 and V is TRBV30; D call uncertain. Germline lookup yields CDR1 GTSNPN and CDR2 SVGIG (reference sequence). V dropped 3 bases and J dropped 6 bases, with 10 bases sitting between them. CDR3 length: 12 amino acids. CDR3 amino acids: CAWRFPWDTQYF. The CDR3 DNA is TGTGCCTGGAGGTTCCCCTGGGATACGCAGTATTTT. The full variable domain, rest sourced from reference TRBV30 and TRBJ2-3, is SQTIHQWPATLVQPVGSPLSLECTVEGTSNPNLYWYRQAAGRGLQLLFYSVGIGQISSEVPQNLSASRPQDRQFILSSKKLLLSDSGFYLCAWRFPWDTQYFGPGTRLTVL.

The chain joins TRBV6-6 to TRBJ2-7, with 7 bases that match TRBD1. The CDR3 loop spans 15 amino acids. Germline loops: CDR1 MNHNY, CDR2 SVGAGI (reference sequence). Trimming at V came to 6 bases and at J to 6 bases, leaving 14 bases not matched to a gene. CDR3 region: CASRPQGTGTPEQYF. In DNA form, the CDR3 reads TGTGCCAGCAGGCCACAGGGGACCGGAACCCCCGAGCAGTACTTC.

This chain's CDR3 is CAVFSGSGTEAFF. The DNA for the CDR3 is TGTGCAGTTTTTTCGGGCAGCGGCACTGAAGCTTTCTTT. V and J are TRBV19 and TRBJ1-1; D not certain. This CDR3 has 13 amino acids. In germline, CDR1 is LNHDA, CDR2 SQIVND (reference sequence).

The V and J genes are TRBV28 and TRBJ1-2; 7 bases fit TRBD1. The V segment lost 2 bases and the J segment 5 bases; nucleotides outside the gene matches: 5. CDR3 size: 14 residues. CDR1 is MDHEN and CDR2 is SYDVKM in the germline V gene. The CDR3 loop is CASSLGQGGYGYTF. CDR3 bases: TGTGCCAGCAGTTTAGGGCAGGGGGGATATGGCTACACCTTC.